The rows below give T cell receptor beta chains drawn from one sample of a study of T cell responses to AZD1222 COVID-19 vaccine. The method was immunoSEQ multiplex PCR; TCRdb's version includes in-frame clones alone and lacks a portion of them. The sample yields approximately 110,000 clones, roughly 85% seen once. This sample comprised peripheral blood, obtained 28 days after the second AZD1222 dose. These receptors were obtained from an adult who received the AZD1222 COVID-19 vaccine. Each CDR3 is given with its conserved first and last residue. Fields, in order: clone size, J gene, D gene, V gene, CDR3 DNA, CDR3 protein. D genes are given only for firm matches. Clone size, where shown, is once, few, many, or a class for clones that have expanded.

size: .; J: TRBJ2-7; D: TRBD1; V: TRBV11-2; DNA: TGTGCCAGCAGCTCTTCCTTCGGACAGGGGGCCTCCTTTTCCTACGAGCAGTACTTC; CDR3: CASSSSFGQGASFSYEQYF
size: .; J: TRBJ2-5; D: TRBD2; V: TRBV11-3; DNA: TGTGCCAGCAGCTTAGACGGGGGGACCGAGACCCAGTACTTC; CDR3: CASSLDGGTETQYF
size: .; J: TRBJ2-3; D: TRBD2; V: TRBV5-5; DNA: TGTGCCAGCAGCCGTAGGACTAGCGGGAGGGCGAGGACAGATACGCAGTATTTT; CDR3: CASSRRTSGRARTDTQYF
size: .; J: TRBJ1-2; D: .; V: TRBV13; DNA: TGTGCCAGCAGCCCCGATGAATCTAACTATGGCTACACCTTC; CDR3: CASSPDESNYGYTF
size: .; J: TRBJ2-1; D: .; V: TRBV5-1; DNA: TGCGCCAGCAGCCTGGAGGGGACTCAGAGGTTCAATGAGCAGTTCTTC; CDR3: CASSLEGTQRFNEQFF
size: .; J: TRBJ2-5; D: .; V: TRBV15; DNA: TGTGCCACCAGCAGAGATTGGGGGGTGGAGACCCAGTACTTC; CDR3: CATSRDWGVETQYF
size: .; J: TRBJ1-4; D: .; V: TRBV7-9; DNA: TGTGCCAGCAGCCGACAGGTCTTAAATGAAAAACTGTTTTTT; CDR3: CASSRQVLNEKLFF
size: .; J: TRBJ1-2; D: .; V: TRBV11-2; DNA: TGTGCCAGCAGCCAGACAGCTAACTATGGCTACACCTTC; CDR3: CASSQTANYGYTF
size: .; J: TRBJ1-6; D: TRBD1; V: TRBV30; DNA: TGTGCCTGGAGTGTTCACAGGGGTTCTAATTCACCCCTCCACTTT; CDR3: CAWSVHRGSNSPLHF
size: once; J: TRBJ2-2; D: .; V: TRBV6-2/TRBV6-3; DNA: TGTGCCAGCAGTTACATGAGGGGGAGCACCGGGGAGCTGTTTTTT; CDR3: CASSYMRGSTGELFF
size: .; J: TRBJ1-3; D: TRBD1; V: TRBV4-3; DNA: TGCGCCAGCAGCCAGGACAGGCTGACCTCTGGAAACACCATATATTTT; CDR3: CASSQDRLTSGNTIYF
size: few; J: TRBJ1-2; D: TRBD1; V: TRBV5-1; DNA: TGCGCCAGCAGCTTGGAAGGGACAGGGGATGGCTACACCTTC; CDR3: CASSLEGTGDGYTF
size: once; J: TRBJ2-7; D: .; V: TRBV20-1; DNA: TGCAGTGCTTGGGACGGCGAGCAGTACTTC; CDR3: CSAWDGEQYF
size: .; J: TRBJ1-2; D: .; V: TRBV29-1; DNA: TGCAGCGTTGAGACTAGGTCTAACTATGGCTACACCTTC; CDR3: CSVETRSNYGYTF
size: .; J: TRBJ1-2; D: .; V: TRBV20-1; DNA: TGCAGTGCTAGAGATGGCGCCAGCTACACCTTC; CDR3: CSARDGASYTF
size: .; J: TRBJ1-1; D: TRBD1; V: TRBV9; DNA: TGTGCCAGCAGCGTAGGCCCGGGGACAGGGGTTGTCACTGAAGCTTTCTTT; CDR3: CASSVGPGTGVVTEAFF
size: .; J: TRBJ2-1; D: .; V: TRBV7-9; DNA: TGTGCCAGCAAGGGGGGAACTGAGCAGTTCTTC; CDR3: CASKGGTEQFF
size: .; J: TRBJ2-5; D: .; V: TRBV5-1; DNA: TGCGCCAGCAGCTTGGGCGGGACTTCGGAGACCCAGTACTTC; CDR3: CASSLGGTSETQYF
size: .; J: TRBJ1-5; D: .; V: TRBV15; DNA: TGTGCCACCAGCAGAGATGTGGGACGGAATCAGCCCCAGCATTTT; CDR3: CATSRDVGRNQPQHF
size: .; J: TRBJ1-2; D: .; V: TRBV24-1; DNA: TGTGCCACCAGTGAAGGGACGGCCTATGGCTACACCTTC; CDR3: CATSEGTAYGYTF
size: .; J: TRBJ2-2; D: .; V: TRBV6-5; DNA: TGTGCCAGCGGACGGGACCCCGGGGAGCTGTTTTTT; CDR3: CASGRDPGELFF
size: .; J: TRBJ2-5; D: .; V: TRBV5-6; DNA: TGTGCCAGCAGCTGGGCAGGGGAAGAGACCCAGTACTTC; CDR3: CASSWAGEETQYF
size: once; J: TRBJ2-2; D: TRBD1; V: TRBV5-5; DNA: TGTGCCAGCAGCGGTGGACAGGGGGCAGTGACCGGGGAGCTGTTTTTT; CDR3: CASSGGQGAVTGELFF
size: .; J: TRBJ2-4; D: TRBD2; V: TRBV28; DNA: TGTGCCAGCAGTTTCCCTTCTAGCGGGAGGTCGCAAACCAGCCTGGCCAAAAACATTCAGTACTTC; CDR3: CASSFPSSGRSQTSLAKNIQYF
size: .; J: TRBJ1-4; D: .; V: TRBV4-1; DNA: TGCGCCAGCAGCCAACCTTATGAAAAACTGTTTTTT; CDR3: CASSQPYEKLFF
size: .; J: TRBJ2-7; D: .; V: TRBV6-5; DNA: TGTGCCAGCGTGGATTTTTGGGTCTACGAGCAGTACTTC; CDR3: CASVDFWVYEQYF
size: .; J: TRBJ1-1; D: TRBD1; V: TRBV5-8; DNA: TGTGCCAGCAGTTTGGGGTCAGGGGGCACTGAAGCTTTCTTT; CDR3: CASSLGSGGTEAFF
size: .; J: TRBJ1-3; D: .; V: TRBV7-8; DNA: TGTGCCAGCAGCTTAGTAACGCTACTCGGCTCCACGGGGGGAAACACCATATATTTT; CDR3: CASSLVTLLGSTGGNTIYF
size: .; J: TRBJ2-5; D: TRBD2; V: TRBV5-1; DNA: TGCGCCAGCAGCGAAGGGACTAGCGGGACTACAGTACAGTACTTC; CDR3: CASSEGTSGTTVQYF
size: .; J: TRBJ2-5; D: .; V: TRBV18; DNA: TGTGCCAGCTCACCACCAAAGTACCAAGAGACCCAGTACTTC; CDR3: CASSPPKYQETQYF
size: once; J: TRBJ1-2; D: .; V: TRBV27; DNA: TGTGCCAGCAGGATTGGGGCAGGATCCCTTAACGACTATGGCTACACCTTC; CDR3: CASRIGAGSLNDYGYTF
size: .; J: TRBJ2-1; D: TRBD2; V: TRBV27; DNA: TGTGCCAGCAGTTTGAGAGGACTAGCGGGAGGGGTAAATGAGCAGTTCTTC; CDR3: CASSLRGLAGGVNEQFF
size: .; J: TRBJ2-2; D: .; V: TRBV3-1/TRBV3-2; DNA: TGTGCCAGCAGCCAAAATTTGGAAAAAAAGCTGTTTTTT; CDR3: CASSQNLEKKLFF
size: .; J: TRBJ1-5; D: .; V: TRBV19; DNA: TGTGCCGCCAGGGACAACTATAGCAATCAGCCCCAGCATTTT; CDR3: CAARDNYSNQPQHF
size: .; J: TRBJ1-5; D: .; V: TRBV28; DNA: TGTGCCAGCAGTCAACCCCAGGGACTCAATCAGCCCCAGCATTTT; CDR3: CASSQPQGLNQPQHF
size: .; J: TRBJ1-5; D: .; V: TRBV19; DNA: TGTGCCAGTAGTATAGCTCCCCGGGGGACGGAGCCCCAGCATTTT; CDR3: CASSIAPRGTEPQHF
size: once; J: TRBJ1-5; D: .; V: TRBV6-6; DNA: TGTGCCAGCAGTCCCGGACAGTTTGTTTATAGCAATCAGCCCCAGCATTTT; CDR3: CASSPGQFVYSNQPQHF
size: .; J: TRBJ2-5; D: .; V: TRBV2; DNA: TGTGCCAGCAGTGAACTGGAGACCCAGTACTTC; CDR3: CASSELETQYF
size: once; J: TRBJ2-1; D: .; V: TRBV24-1; DNA: TGTGCCACCAGTGGTGGACCCAGCTCCTACAATGAGCAGTTCTTC; CDR3: CATSGGPSSYNEQFF
size: .; J: TRBJ1-2; D: .; V: TRBV27; DNA: TGTGCCAGCAGTTTAAGCAGGGCAGCTAATGGCTACACCTTC; CDR3: CASSLSRAANGYTF
size: .; J: TRBJ1-4; D: TRBD1; V: TRBV20-1; DNA: TGCAGTGCTAGTTGGTCAGGGGGAGATGTTAATGAAAAACTGTTTTTT; CDR3: CSASWSGGDVNEKLFF
size: .; J: TRBJ2-7; D: .; V: TRBV6-2/TRBV6-3; DNA: TGTGCCAGCAGCCTCTACAACGAGCAGTACTTC; CDR3: CASSLYNEQYF
size: .; J: TRBJ1-2; D: TRBD1; V: TRBV5-1; DNA: TGCGCCAGCAGCTCATCCGGGACAGGGGGCCATGGCTACACCTTC; CDR3: CASSSSGTGGHGYTF
size: once; J: TRBJ2-4; D: .; V: TRBV4-1; DNA: TGCGCCAGCAGCCAAGAGGGGGTGGCCAAAAACATTCAGTACTTC; CDR3: CASSQEGVAKNIQYF
size: .; J: TRBJ1-3; D: .; V: TRBV5-4; DNA: TGTGCCAGCAGCCGGACCGTTGGAAACACCATATATTTT; CDR3: CASSRTVGNTIYF
size: .; J: TRBJ2-7; D: TRBD2; V: TRBV3-1/TRBV3-2; DNA: TGTGCCAGCAGCCCTTTAGCGGGAGCCGCCTACGAGCAGTACTTC; CDR3: CASSPLAGAAYEQYF
size: .; J: TRBJ2-6; D: .; V: TRBV6-1; DNA: TGTGCCAGCAGTGATTACAGGGTTCTCGTCTCTGGGGCCAACGTCCTGACTTTC; CDR3: CASSDYRVLVSGANVLTF
size: few; J: TRBJ2-1; D: .; V: TRBV19; DNA: TGTGCCAGTAGTAACGGAGTACATGAGCAGTTCTTC; CDR3: CASSNGVHEQFF
size: .; J: TRBJ2-1; D: TRBD2; V: TRBV7-9; DNA: TGTGCCAGCAGCTTAGCAGGGCGGGAGGCCTACAATGAGCAGTTCTTC; CDR3: CASSLAGREAYNEQFF
size: .; J: TRBJ2-5; D: .; V: TRBV19; DNA: TGTGCCAGTAACTCTTTAGCGGCTATCCAAGAGACCCAGTACTTC; CDR3: CASNSLAAIQETQYF
size: .; J: TRBJ2-1; D: .; V: TRBV21-1; DNA: TGTGCCAGCAGGGCAGACGGTTACAATGAGCAGTTCTTC; CDR3: CASRADGYNEQFF
size: .; J: TRBJ1-5; D: .; V: TRBV7-2; DNA: TGTGCCAGCAGCTTAGCGTCTGTACTTAATAGCAATCAGCCCCAGCATTTT; CDR3: CASSLASVLNSNQPQHF
size: .; J: TRBJ1-4; D: .; V: TRBV12-3/TRBV12-4; DNA: TGTGCCAGCAGTTTAGCGGGAGACGAAAAACTGTTTTTT; CDR3: CASSLAGDEKLFF
size: .; J: TRBJ2-5; D: TRBD1; V: TRBV5-1; DNA: TGCGCCAGCAGCTTGAGACAGGGGGTGCAAGAGACCCAGTACTTC; CDR3: CASSLRQGVQETQYF
size: few; J: TRBJ2-5; D: .; V: TRBV21-1; DNA: TGTGCCACTCTCCCCCTTAAACCGTTATTATGGACCCAGTACTTC; CDR3: CATLPLKPLLWTQYF
size: .; J: TRBJ2-7; D: TRBD1; V: TRBV7-9; DNA: TGTGCCAGCAGCCCAGGTGGGACAGCCGGCCACGAGCAGTACTTC; CDR3: CASSPGGTAGHEQYF
size: .; J: TRBJ2-2; D: TRBD1; V: TRBV4-2; DNA: TGTGCCAGCAGCCAATCGCAGGGGACAGGGAGGACCGGGGAGCTGTTTTTT; CDR3: CASSQSQGTGRTGELFF